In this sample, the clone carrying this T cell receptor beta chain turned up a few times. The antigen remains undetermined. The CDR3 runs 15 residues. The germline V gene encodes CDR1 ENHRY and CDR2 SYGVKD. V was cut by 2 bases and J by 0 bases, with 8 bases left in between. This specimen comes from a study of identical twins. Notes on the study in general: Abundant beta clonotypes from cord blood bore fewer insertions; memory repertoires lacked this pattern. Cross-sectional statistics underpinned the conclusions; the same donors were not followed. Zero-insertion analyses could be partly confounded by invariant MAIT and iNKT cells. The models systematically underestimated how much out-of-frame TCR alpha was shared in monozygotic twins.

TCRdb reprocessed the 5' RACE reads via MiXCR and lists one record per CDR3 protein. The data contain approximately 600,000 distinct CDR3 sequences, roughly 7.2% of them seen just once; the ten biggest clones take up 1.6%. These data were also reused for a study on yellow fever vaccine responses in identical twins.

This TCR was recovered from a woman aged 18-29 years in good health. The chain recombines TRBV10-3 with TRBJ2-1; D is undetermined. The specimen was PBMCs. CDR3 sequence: CAISETASSYNEQFF. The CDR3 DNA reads TGTGCCATCAGTGAGACGGCGAGCTCCTACAATGAGCAGTTCTTC.